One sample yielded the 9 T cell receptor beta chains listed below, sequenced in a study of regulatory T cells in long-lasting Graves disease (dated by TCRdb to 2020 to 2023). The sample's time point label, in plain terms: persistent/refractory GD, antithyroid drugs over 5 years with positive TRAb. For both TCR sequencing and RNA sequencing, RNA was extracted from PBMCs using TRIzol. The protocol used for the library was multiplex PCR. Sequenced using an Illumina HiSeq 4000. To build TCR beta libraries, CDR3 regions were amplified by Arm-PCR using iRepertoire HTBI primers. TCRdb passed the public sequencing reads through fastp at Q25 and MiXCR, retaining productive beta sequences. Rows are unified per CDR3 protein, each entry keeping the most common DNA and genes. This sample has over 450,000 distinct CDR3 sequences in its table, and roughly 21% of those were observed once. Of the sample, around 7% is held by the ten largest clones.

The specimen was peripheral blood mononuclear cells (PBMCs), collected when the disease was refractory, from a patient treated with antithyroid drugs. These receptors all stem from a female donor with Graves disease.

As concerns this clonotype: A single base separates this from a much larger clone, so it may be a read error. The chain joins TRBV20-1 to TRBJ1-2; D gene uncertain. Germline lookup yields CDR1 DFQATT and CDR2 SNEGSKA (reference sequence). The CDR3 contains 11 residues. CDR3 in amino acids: CGARGGHGYTF. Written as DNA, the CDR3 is TGCGGTGCTAGAGGAGGTCATGGCTACACCTTC.

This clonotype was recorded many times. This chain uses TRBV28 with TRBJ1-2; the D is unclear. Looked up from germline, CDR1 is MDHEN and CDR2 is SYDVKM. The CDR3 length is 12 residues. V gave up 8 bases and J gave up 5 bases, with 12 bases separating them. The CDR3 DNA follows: TGTGCCAGCTCGGATCCATCGTATGGCTACACCTTC. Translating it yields CASSDPSYGYTF.

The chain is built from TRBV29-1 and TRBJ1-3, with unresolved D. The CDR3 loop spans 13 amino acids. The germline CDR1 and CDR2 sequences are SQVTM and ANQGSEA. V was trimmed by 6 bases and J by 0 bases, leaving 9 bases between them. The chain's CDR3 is CSVSWTSGNTIYF. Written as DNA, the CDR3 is TGCAGCGTCTCTTGGACCTCTGGAAACACCATATATTTT. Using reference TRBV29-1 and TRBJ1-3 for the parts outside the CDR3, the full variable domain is SAVISQKPSRDICQRGTSLTIQCQVDSQVTMMFWYRQQPGQSLTLIATANQGSEATYESGFVIDKFPISRPNLTFSTLTVSNMSPEDSSIYLCSVSWTSGNTIYFGEGSWLTVV.

The CDR3 DNA sequence: TGTGCCAGCAGTGACTTAAGAACCACAGATACGCAGTATTTT. The encoded protein is CASSDLRTTDTQYF. The chain has TRBV2 and TRBJ2-3; D not certain. V was shortened by 3 bases and J by 2 bases, with 9 bases between the two germline ends. This CDR3 region has 14 residues. The germline V gene has CDR1 SNHLY and CDR2 FYNNEI. Filled out from reference TRBV2 and TRBJ2-3, the complete variable domain reads EPEVTQTPSHQVTQMGQEVILRCVPISNHLYFYWYRQILGQKVEFLVSFYNNEISEKSEIFDDQFSVERPDGSNFTLKIRSTKLEDSAMYFCASSDLRTTDTQYFGPGTRLTVL.

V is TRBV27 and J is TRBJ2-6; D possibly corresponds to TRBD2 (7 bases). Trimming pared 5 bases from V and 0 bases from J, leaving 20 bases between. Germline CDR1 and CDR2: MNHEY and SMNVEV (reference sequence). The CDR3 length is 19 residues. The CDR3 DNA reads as TGTGCCAGCAGTGCCATCGCGGGGGCGGGATACTCTGGGGCCAACGTCCTGACTTTC. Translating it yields CASSAIAGAGYSGANVLTF.

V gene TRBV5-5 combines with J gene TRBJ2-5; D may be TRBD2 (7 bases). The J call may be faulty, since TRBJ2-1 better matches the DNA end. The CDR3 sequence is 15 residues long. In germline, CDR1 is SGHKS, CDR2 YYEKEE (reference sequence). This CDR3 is CASSFGGALGNEQFF. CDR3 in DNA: TGTGCCAGCAGCTTTGGGGGGGCGCTTGGGAATGAGCAGTTCTTC.

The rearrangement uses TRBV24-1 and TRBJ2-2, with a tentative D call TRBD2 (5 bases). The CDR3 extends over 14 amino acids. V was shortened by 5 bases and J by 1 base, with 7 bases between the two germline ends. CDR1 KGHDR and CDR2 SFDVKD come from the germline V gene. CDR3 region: CATSGAGNTGELFF. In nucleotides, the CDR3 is TGTGCCACCAGTGGGGCGGGGAACACCGGGGAGCTGTTTTTT.

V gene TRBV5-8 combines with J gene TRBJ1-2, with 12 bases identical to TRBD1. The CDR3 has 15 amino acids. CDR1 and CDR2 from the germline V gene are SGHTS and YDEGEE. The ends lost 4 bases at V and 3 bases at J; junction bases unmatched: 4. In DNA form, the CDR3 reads TGTGCCAGCAGCCTTGGGACAGGGGGCCACTATGGCTACACCTTC. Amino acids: CASSLGTGGHYGYTF.

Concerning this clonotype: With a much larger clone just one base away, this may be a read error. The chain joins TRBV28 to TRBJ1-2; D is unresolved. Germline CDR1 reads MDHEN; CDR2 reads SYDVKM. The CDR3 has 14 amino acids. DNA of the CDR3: TGTGCCAGCAGTTTATATACGGTCAGCTATGGCTGCACCTTC. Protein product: CASSLYTVSYGCTF.